The clone carrying this T cell receptor (beta chain) was seen many times. Its cognate antigen is unknown. A junction end diverges from the germline sequence, so it may reflect a read error. Unique molecular identifiers were present on the cDNA, and a universal primer site came from template switching. TCRdb reanalysed the 5' RACE reads using MiXCR and keeps one entry per CDR3 protein. The table shows more than 650,000 distinct CDR3 sequences, with roughly 6.2% occurring only once. The data derive from a study of identical twins. Points from the study as a whole: Cord blood's abundant beta clonotypes had fewer insertions, unlike memory repertoires. Invariant T cells like MAIT and iNKT could partly confound the zero-insertion analyses.

The germline V gene has CDR1 SGHRS and CDR2 YFSETQ. The CDR3 is 14 residues long. Sequenced sample: naive T cells sorted from blood. The chain is built from TRBV5-1 and TRBJ2-1; D might be TRBD2 (5 bases). The origin of this receptor is a man younger than 30 in good health. CDR3 sequence reads: CASSLASGVAAHLF. CDR3 sequence (DNA): TGCGCCAGCAGCTTGGCCTCCGGGGTCGCCGCGCATCTCTTC. The entire variable domain, with the rest obtained from reference TRBV5-1 and TRBJ2-1, is as follows: KAGVTQTPRYLIKTRGQQVTLSCSPISGHRSVSWYQQTPGQGLQFLFEYFSETQRNKGNFPGRFSGRQFSNSRSEMNVSTLELGDSALYLCASSLASGVAAHLFGPGTRLTVL.